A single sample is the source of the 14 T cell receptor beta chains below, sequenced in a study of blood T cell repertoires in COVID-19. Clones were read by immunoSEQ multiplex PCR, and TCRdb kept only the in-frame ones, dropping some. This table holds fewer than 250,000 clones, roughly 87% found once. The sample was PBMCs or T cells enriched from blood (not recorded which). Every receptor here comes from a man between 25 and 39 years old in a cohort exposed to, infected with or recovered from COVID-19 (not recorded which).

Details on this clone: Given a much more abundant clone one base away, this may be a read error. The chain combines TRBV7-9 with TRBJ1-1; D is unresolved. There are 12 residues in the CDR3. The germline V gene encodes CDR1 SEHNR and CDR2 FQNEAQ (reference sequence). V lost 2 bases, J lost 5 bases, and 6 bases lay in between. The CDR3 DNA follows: TGTGCCAGCAGCTTACGCGGGACTGAAGCTTTCTTT. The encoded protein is CASSLRGTEAFF.

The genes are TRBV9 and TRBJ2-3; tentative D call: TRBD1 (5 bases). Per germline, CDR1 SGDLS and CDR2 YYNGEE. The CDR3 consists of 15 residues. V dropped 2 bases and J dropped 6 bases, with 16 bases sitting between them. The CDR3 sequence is CASSVHRFGADTQYF. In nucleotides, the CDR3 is TGTGCCAGCAGCGTCCACAGGTTCGGTGCGGATACGCAGTATTTT.

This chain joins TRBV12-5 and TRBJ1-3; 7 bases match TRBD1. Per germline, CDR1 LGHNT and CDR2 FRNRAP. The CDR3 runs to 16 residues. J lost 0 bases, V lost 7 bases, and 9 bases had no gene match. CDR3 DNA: TGTGCTAGTGCCATAACAGGGGCCAGCTCTGGAAACACCATATATTTT. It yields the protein CASAITGASSGNTIYF.

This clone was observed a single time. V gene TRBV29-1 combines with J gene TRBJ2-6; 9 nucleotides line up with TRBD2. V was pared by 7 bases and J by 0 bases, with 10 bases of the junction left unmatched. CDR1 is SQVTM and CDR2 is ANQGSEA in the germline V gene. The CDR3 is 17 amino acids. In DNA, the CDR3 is TGCAGCGCTGGGACGGCTAGCGGGGCCTCTGGGGCCAACGTCCTGACTTTC. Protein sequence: CSAGTASGASGANVLTF.

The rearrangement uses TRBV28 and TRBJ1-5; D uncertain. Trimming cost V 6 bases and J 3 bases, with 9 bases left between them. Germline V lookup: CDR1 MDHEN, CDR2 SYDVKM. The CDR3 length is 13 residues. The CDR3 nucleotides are TGTGCCAGCAGGCCCGGAGTCAATCAGCCCCAGCATTTT. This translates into CASRPGVNQPQHF.

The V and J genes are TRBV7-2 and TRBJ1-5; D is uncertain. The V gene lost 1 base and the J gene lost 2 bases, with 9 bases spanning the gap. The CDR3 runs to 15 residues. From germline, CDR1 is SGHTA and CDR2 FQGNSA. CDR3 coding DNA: TGTGCCAGCAGCTTAGATCGGGAAGGCAATCAGCCCCAGCATTTT. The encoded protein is CASSLDREGNQPQHF.

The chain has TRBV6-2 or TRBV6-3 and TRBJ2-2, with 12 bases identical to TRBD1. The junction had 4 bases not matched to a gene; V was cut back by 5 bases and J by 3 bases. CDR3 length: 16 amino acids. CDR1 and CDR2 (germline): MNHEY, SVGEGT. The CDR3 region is CASSTGTGGYTGELFF. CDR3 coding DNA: TGTGCCAGCAGTACCGGGACAGGGGGCTACACCGGGGAGCTGTTTTTT.

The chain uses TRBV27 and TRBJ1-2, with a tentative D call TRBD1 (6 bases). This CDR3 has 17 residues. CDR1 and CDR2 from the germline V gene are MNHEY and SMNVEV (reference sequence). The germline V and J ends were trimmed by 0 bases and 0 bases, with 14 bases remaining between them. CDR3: CASSLSVSGAANYGYTF. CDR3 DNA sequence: TGTGCCAGCAGTTTATCGGTCTCAGGGGCGGCTAACTATGGCTACACCTTC.

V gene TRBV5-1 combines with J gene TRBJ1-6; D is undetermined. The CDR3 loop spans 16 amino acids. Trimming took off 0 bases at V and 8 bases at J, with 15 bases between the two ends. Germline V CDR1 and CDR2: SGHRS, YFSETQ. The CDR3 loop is CASSLDSPSIDSPLHF. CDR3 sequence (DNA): TGCGCCAGCAGCTTGGATTCACCCTCCATAGATTCACCCCTCCACTTT. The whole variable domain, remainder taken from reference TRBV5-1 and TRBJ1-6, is KAGVTQTPRYLIKTRGQQVTLSCSPISGHRSVSWYQQTPGQGLQFLFEYFSETQRNKGNFPGRFSGRQFSNSRSEMNVSTLELGDSALYLCASSLDSPSIDSPLHFGNGTRLTVT.

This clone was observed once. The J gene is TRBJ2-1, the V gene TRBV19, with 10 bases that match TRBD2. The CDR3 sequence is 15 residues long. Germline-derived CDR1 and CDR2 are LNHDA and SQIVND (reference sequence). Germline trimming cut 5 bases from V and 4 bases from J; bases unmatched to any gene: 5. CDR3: CASSYLAGAYNEQFF. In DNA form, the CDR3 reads TGTGCCAGTAGTTACCTAGCGGGAGCTTACAATGAGCAGTTCTTC.

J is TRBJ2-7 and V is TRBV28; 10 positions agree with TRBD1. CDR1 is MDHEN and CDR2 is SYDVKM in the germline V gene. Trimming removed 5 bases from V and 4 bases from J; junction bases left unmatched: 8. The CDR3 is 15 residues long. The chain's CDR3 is CASSPPGQGFYEQYF. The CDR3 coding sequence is TGTGCCAGCAGTCCCCCGGGACAGGGGTTTTACGAGCAGTACTTC.

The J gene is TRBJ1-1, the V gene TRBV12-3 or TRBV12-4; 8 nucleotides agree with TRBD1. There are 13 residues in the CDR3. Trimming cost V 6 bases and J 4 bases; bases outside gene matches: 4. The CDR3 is CASRRTGGTEAFF. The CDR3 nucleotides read TGTGCCAGCAGGAGAACAGGGGGCACTGAAGCTTTCTTT.

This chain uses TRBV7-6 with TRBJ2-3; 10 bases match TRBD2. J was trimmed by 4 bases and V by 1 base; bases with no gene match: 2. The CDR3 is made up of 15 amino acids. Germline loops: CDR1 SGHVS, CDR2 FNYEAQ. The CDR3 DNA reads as TGTGCCAGCAGCTTAGGGACTAGCGGAGCAGATACGCAGTATTTT. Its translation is CASSLGTSGADTQYF.

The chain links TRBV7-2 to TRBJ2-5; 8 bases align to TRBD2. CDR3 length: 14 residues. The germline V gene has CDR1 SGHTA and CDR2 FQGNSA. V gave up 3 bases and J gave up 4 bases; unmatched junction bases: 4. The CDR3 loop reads CASSLSSGTETQYF. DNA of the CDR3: TGTGCCAGCAGCTTGAGTAGCGGGACAGAGACCCAGTACTTC.